A selection of T cell receptor beta chains follows, all from one sample in a study of cytomegalovirus exposure and HLA in healthy donors. This table comes from immunoSEQ multiplex PCR, and its TCRdb copy is limited to in-frame clones, with some not included. This table has more than 120,000 clones, 80% to 90% appearing once. The sequencing input was PBMCs. Receptor source: a man aged 18 to 30 in good health and CMV-seropositive. Each CDR3 is given with its conserved first and last residue. Fields, in order: J gene, V gene, clone size, D gene, CDR3 DNA, CDR3 protein. A D gene is named only where the DNA matches it firmly. Size is omitted from some rows. Given values are once, few, many or a class for expanded clones.

J: TRBJ2-3; V: TRBV5-1; size: NA; D: TRBD2; DNA: TGCGCCAGCAGCTTCTCCCTAGCGGGGACGTCTAGCACAGATACGCAGTATTTT; CDR3: CASSFSLAGTSSTDTQYF
J: TRBJ1-2; V: TRBV6-5; size: NA; D: TRBD1; DNA: TGTGCCAGCAGATGGGACAGCCACTATGGCTACACCTTC; CDR3: CASRWDSHYGYTF
J: TRBJ2-1; V: TRBV6-6; size: NA; D: TRBD2; DNA: TGTGCCAGCAATTGGGAGGGAGGCTCCTACAATGAGCAGTTCTTC; CDR3: CASNWEGGSYNEQFF
J: TRBJ1-1; V: TRBV28; size: NA; D: TRBD1; DNA: TGTGCCAGCAGGGGACAGATGAACACTGAAGCTTTCTTT; CDR3: CASRGQMNTEAFF
J: TRBJ1-2; V: TRBV6-6; size: NA; D: TRBD1; DNA: TGTGCCAGCAGTGGGGACAGGGCCGCTGCCATCCCCTTC; CDR3: CASSGDRAAAIPF
J: TRBJ2-3; V: TRBV10-2; size: NA; D: TRBD2; DNA: TGCGCCAGCAGTGACCTGACTAGCGGGGGGAAAGATACGCAGTATTTT; CDR3: CASSDLTSGGKDTQYF
J: TRBJ1-1; V: TRBV30; size: NA; D: NA; DNA: TGTGCCTGGAGCGGACACACGAACACTGAAGCTTTCTTT; CDR3: CAWSGHTNTEAFF
J: TRBJ2-7; V: TRBV27; size: NA; D: TRBD2; DNA: TGTGCCAGCAGTCAAAACGGACTAGCGGAGTTCTACGAGCAGTACTTC; CDR3: CASSQNGLAEFYEQYF
J: TRBJ2-4; V: TRBV5-4; size: NA; D: NA; DNA: TGTGCCAGCAGCTTGTTGCAGGGGTCGGTGTTTCACATTCAGTACTTC; CDR3: CASSLLQGSVFHIQYF
J: TRBJ1-4; V: TRBV2; size: NA; D: TRBD1; DNA: TGTGCCAGCAGTGAAAGGACAGGGTTGAGAAAACTGTTTTTT; CDR3: CASSERTGLRKLFF
J: TRBJ2-4; V: TRBV13; size: NA; D: TRBD2; DNA: TGTGCCAGCAGCCATCGACTAGCGGGAGGGCTAAACATTCAGTACTTC; CDR3: CASSHRLAGGLNIQYF
J: TRBJ1-1; V: TRBV2; size: few; D: TRBD1; DNA: TGTGCCAGCAGTGGGGACAGTTCAAACACTGAAGCTTTCTTT; CDR3: CASSGDSSNTEAFF
J: TRBJ1-1; V: TRBV6-5; size: NA; D: NA; DNA: TGTGCCAGCAGTTACTCGAGTGCTGGCGGTGAAGCTTTCTTT; CDR3: CASSYSSAGGEAFF
J: TRBJ1-5; V: TRBV10-2; size: NA; D: NA; DNA: TGCGCCAGCAGTGACCTAGGAGACCGTAGCAATCAGCCCCAGCATTTT; CDR3: CASSDLGDRSNQPQHF
J: TRBJ1-2; V: TRBV21-1; size: NA; D: NA; DNA: TGTGCCAAAGACAGGGTTGGCTACACCTTC; CDR3: CAKDRVGYTF
J: TRBJ1-4; V: TRBV5-1; size: NA; D: TRBD1; DNA: TGCGCCAGCAGCCTTACAGGGGAAGTTTCCGAAAAACTGTTTTTT; CDR3: CASSLTGEVSEKLFF
J: TRBJ2-7; V: TRBV30; size: NA; D: TRBD2; DNA: TGTGCCTGGAGTCCGGGACTAGCGGGACCCTACGAGCAGTACTTC; CDR3: CAWSPGLAGPYEQYF
J: TRBJ1-2; V: TRBV4-1; size: once; D: TRBD1; DNA: TGCGCCAGCAGCCAAGAACGGACAGGGCCCTATGGCTACACCTTC; CDR3: CASSQERTGPYGYTF
J: TRBJ1-5; V: TRBV18; size: once; D: NA; DNA: TGTGCCAGCTCACCGCCCGGAGGGCACCAGCCCCAGCATTTT; CDR3: CASSPPGGHQPQHF
J: TRBJ1-5; V: TRBV5-6; size: NA; D: TRBD1; DNA: TGTGCCAGCAGCCTGGGACAGGATAACCAGCCCCAGCATTTT; CDR3: CASSLGQDNQPQHF
J: TRBJ1-5; V: TRBV18; size: NA; D: NA; DNA: TGTGCCAGCTCACCAAACAGTCCCAATCAGCCCCAGCATTTT; CDR3: CASSPNSPNQPQHF
J: TRBJ1-1; V: TRBV7-6; size: NA; D: TRBD1; DNA: TGTGCCAGCAGCCCCACGACAGGGGGCAACACTGAAGCTTTCTTT; CDR3: CASSPTTGGNTEAFF
J: TRBJ1-2; V: TRBV19; size: NA; D: NA; DNA: TGTGCCAGTAGTCCAGAGGCGGCTAACTATGGCTACACCTTC; CDR3: CASSPEAANYGYTF
J: TRBJ2-2; V: TRBV7-7; size: NA; D: TRBD2; DNA: TGTGCTAGCAGCTTAGCCCCAGCGGGGGTCCCCGGGGAGCTGTTTTTT; CDR3: CASSLAPAGVPGELFF
J: TRBJ2-7; V: TRBV14; size: NA; D: TRBD2; DNA: TGTGCCAGCAGCTCGGGACTAGCGGTAACCTACGAGCAGTACTTC; CDR3: CASSSGLAVTYEQYF
J: TRBJ1-2; V: TRBV19; size: NA; D: NA; DNA: TGTGCCAGTAGGACTCCTGGCGGTGACTACACCTTC; CDR3: CASRTPGGDYTF
J: TRBJ1-2; V: TRBV6-1; size: NA; D: NA; DNA: TGTGCCAGCAGTGAAGCCGAGTCTGCCGTCTATGGCTACACCTTC; CDR3: CASSEAESAVYGYTF
J: TRBJ2-1; V: TRBV6-1; size: NA; D: TRBD2; DNA: TGTGCCAGCGGACGCGGGAGGAATGAGCAGTTCTTC; CDR3: CASGRGRNEQFF
J: TRBJ1-4; V: TRBV15; size: once; D: TRBD1; DNA: TGTGCCACCAGCAGCCATGACAGGGAGTCTAATGAAAAACTGTTTTTT; CDR3: CATSSHDRESNEKLFF
J: TRBJ2-3; V: TRBV19; size: once; D: NA; DNA: TGTGCCAGTAGTTCCACAGGGATCGCAGATACGCAGTATTTT; CDR3: CASSSTGIADTQYF
J: TRBJ2-3; V: TRBV6-5; size: few; D: TRBD2; DNA: TGTGCCAGCAGTTACCCGGGGGGGTCTTCAGATACGCAGTATTTT; CDR3: CASSYPGGSSDTQYF
J: TRBJ2-1; V: TRBV19; size: NA; D: NA; DNA: TGTGCCAGTAGTATAAACGGGAACTGGGACAATGAGCAGTTCTTC; CDR3: CASSINGNWDNEQFF
J: TRBJ1-3; V: TRBV5-4; size: NA; D: NA; DNA: TGTGCCACGGGATCCGCCGCGATAAACACCATATATTTT; CDR3: CATGSAAINTIYF
J: TRBJ2-3; V: TRBV10-1; size: NA; D: TRBD2; DNA: TGCGCCAGCAGTGATCCGGGACTAGTCGGAGGTACGCAGTATTTT; CDR3: CASSDPGLVGGTQYF
J: TRBJ2-3; V: TRBV7-9; size: NA; D: TRBD2; DNA: TGTGCCAGCAGCTCCGACGGGGGGGCCCCAGATACGCAGTATTTT; CDR3: CASSSDGGAPDTQYF
J: TRBJ2-2; V: TRBV5-1; size: NA; D: NA; DNA: TGCGCCAGCAACGAACAGGGAATTGACGGGGAGCTGTTTTTT; CDR3: CASNEQGIDGELFF
J: TRBJ2-7; V: TRBV13; size: NA; D: NA; DNA: TGTGCCAGCAGTAATCCCAGGGCCGTCTACGAGCAGTACTTC; CDR3: CASSNPRAVYEQYF
J: TRBJ2-7; V: TRBV5-1; size: NA; D: TRBD2; DNA: TGCGCCAGCCGCTGGACCGGGACTAGCAGCTACGAGCAGTACTTC; CDR3: CASRWTGTSSYEQYF
J: TRBJ1-3; V: TRBV7-9; size: NA; D: NA; DNA: TGTGCCAGCAGCTCCAGATCGTACAGGGATGGAAACACCATATATTTT; CDR3: CASSSRSYRDGNTIYF
J: TRBJ2-7; V: TRBV25-1; size: NA; D: TRBD1; DNA: TGTGCCAGCAGTGGACCGGGACAGGGAATTTTCTACGAGCAGTACTTC; CDR3: CASSGPGQGIFYEQYF
J: TRBJ2-5; V: TRBV9; size: NA; D: NA; DNA: TGTGCCAGCAGCGCTACCAGGGGACAAGAGACCCAGTACTTC; CDR3: CASSATRGQETQYF
J: TRBJ1-1; V: TRBV6-1; size: NA; D: NA; DNA: TGTGCCAGCAGTGAAAGCAGGTGGATGAACACTGAAGCTTTCTTT; CDR3: CASSESRWMNTEAFF
J: TRBJ1-1; V: TRBV30; size: NA; D: TRBD1; DNA: TGTGCCTGGACCAGGACAGGACCAACTGAAGCTTTCTTT; CDR3: CAWTRTGPTEAFF
J: TRBJ2-1; V: TRBV13; size: NA; D: TRBD2; DNA: TGTGCCAGCAGCCCCCCGGGACTAGCGGTTTACAATGAGCAGTTCTTC; CDR3: CASSPPGLAVYNEQFF
J: TRBJ1-5; V: TRBV2; size: NA; D: NA; DNA: TGTGCCAGCAGGGCAGACACCCATAGCAATCAGCCCCAGCATTTT; CDR3: CASRADTHSNQPQHF